The 21 T cell receptor beta chains below all came from one sample that was sequenced in a study of spatial heterogeneity in lung cancer. The time point here: sample taken at primary tumor resection. The study sequenced unsorted whole RNA from tumor, nontumor lung or frozen PBMC. TCRdb reprocessed the 5' RACE reads with MiXCR, giving one entry per CDR3 protein. Of roughly 49,000 distinct CDR3 sequences listed, around 7% are singletons. The source was PBMCs, collected at surgery. Receptors were obtained from a female donor with early-stage non-small cell lung cancer.

This clonotype was counted ten times or more. The V call is TRBV18, the J call TRBJ2-7; TRBD1 agrees at 8 bases. The germline CDR1 and CDR2 sequences are KGHSH and LQKENI. This CDR3 comprises 14 residues. The V segment lost 3 bases and the J segment 2 bases; nucleotides outside the gene matches: 3. The CDR3 region has the DNA TGTGCCAGCTCACCCCCGGACAGGGCCTACGAGCAGTACTTC. Amino acid sequence: CASSPPDRAYEQYF. Based on the CDR3 plus reference TRBV18 and TRBJ2-7, the full variable domain is NAGVMQNPRHLVRRRGQEARLRCSPMKGHSHVYWYRQLPEEGLKFMVYLQKENIIDESGMPKERFSAEFPKEGPSILRIQQVVRGDSAAYFCASSPPDRAYEQYFGPGTRLTVT.

The J gene is TRBJ1-1, the V gene TRBV7-6; perhaps TRBD1 as D (5 bases). V was shortened by 0 bases and J by 2 bases, with 7 bases between the two germline ends. Germline values: CDR1 SGHVS, CDR2 FNYEAQ. The CDR3 has 14 residues. CDR3 region: CASSLATVNTEAFF. The CDR3 bases are TGTGCCAGCAGCTTAGCGACAGTTAACACTGAAGCTTTCTTT.

This clonotype was recorded many times. The chain recombines TRBV2 with TRBJ1-2; possible D gene TRBD1, 6 bases. The V gene's germline CDR1 is SNHLY and CDR2 FYNNEI. This CDR3 comprises 14 residues. V lost 5 bases and J 0 bases, leaving 10 bases between the germline ends. DNA for the CDR3: TGTGCCAGCAGTCGGGACACACCTAACTATGGCTACACCTTC. Its translation: CASSRDTPNYGYTF.

This clonotype has a count of ten or more. The chain recombines TRBV29-1 with TRBJ2-1, with 9 bases fitting TRBD1. Trimming cost V 4 bases and J 6 bases; bases outside gene matches: 4. The CDR3 runs to 13 residues. CDR1 and CDR2 from the germline V gene are SQVTM and ANQGSEA. The CDR3 sequence is CSVGTGAGNEQFF. The CDR3 nucleotides are TGCAGCGTTGGGACAGGGGCGGGCAATGAGCAGTTCTTC.

This chain connects TRBV30 to TRBJ2-3; the match to TRBD2 covers 8 bases. CDR1 is GTSNPN and CDR2 is SVGIG in the germline V gene (reference sequence). The CDR3 length is 14 residues. With V trimmed by 3 bases and J by 4 bases, 6 bases remained unmatched. CDR3 DNA: TGTGCCTGGAGACGCGGGGGGATGGCAGATACGCAGTATTTT. Protein: CAWRRGGMADTQYF.

This clonotype has at least ten counts. The V gene is TRBV7-2, the J gene TRBJ1-5; possible D gene TRBD1, 6 bases. CDR3 size: 17 residues. Germline values: CDR1 SGHTA, CDR2 FQGNSA. Trimming removed 4 bases from V and 0 bases from J, with 16 bases in between. The chain's CDR3 is CASSSLWGAYSNQPQHF. For the CDR3, the DNA is TGTGCCAGCAGCTCCCTTTGGGGGGCCTATAGCAATCAGCCCCAGCATTTT.

In this sample, this clonotype turned up many times. J is TRBJ2-1 and V is TRBV7-2; a weak D match, TRBD2 (5 bases). Germline loops: CDR1 SGHTA, CDR2 FQGNSA. V was shortened by 5 bases and J by 4 bases, with 18 bases between the two germline ends. This CDR3 has 16 amino acids. CDR3 sequence: CASSPRSSRGYNEQFF. The CDR3 nucleotides are TGTGCCAGCAGCCCCCGTTCAAGTCGAGGGTACAATGAGCAGTTCTTC.

J is TRBJ2-6 and V is TRBV2; maybe TRBD1 (5 bases). Per the germline V gene, CDR1 is SNHLY and CDR2 is FYNNEI. V gave up 3 bases and J gave up 0 bases, with 9 bases separating them. The CDR3 runs 16 residues. CDR3 sequence reads: CASSEGLRSGANVLTF. The CDR3 nucleotides read TGTGCCAGCAGTGAGGGGCTCCGCTCTGGGGCCAACGTCCTGACTTTC.

The CDR3 bases are TGTGCCAGCAGTTTGTATCCGGGACTAGATGCCAATGAGCAGTTCTTC. Protein: CASSLYPGLDANEQFF. V and J are TRBV12-3 or TRBV12-4 and TRBJ2-1; 8 nucleotides line up with TRBD2. J was trimmed by 6 bases and V by 3 bases; bases with no gene match: 10. This CDR3 is built from 16 residues.

The table lists this clonotype with many counts. The CDR3 spells CASSIGPEAFF. The CDR3 DNA is TGTGCCAGTAGTATCGGTCCTGAAGCTTTCTTT. The rearrangement uses TRBV19 and TRBJ1-1; the D is unclear. With 3 bases removed from V and 6 bases from J, the gap between germline ends came to 5 bases. The germline gives CDR1 LNHDA, CDR2 SQIVND (reference sequence). The CDR3 is 11 amino acids.

The table lists this clonotype with many counts. V is TRBV19 and J is TRBJ2-7; D tentatively fits TRBD1 or TRBD2 (6 bases each). The CDR3 has 15 amino acids. Germline values: CDR1 LNHDA, CDR2 SQIVND (reference sequence). V lost 2 bases, J lost 0 bases, and 11 bases lay in between. CDR3 region: CASSIPGEASYEQYF. The CDR3 coding sequence is TGTGCCAGTAGTATACCAGGGGAGGCCTCCTACGAGCAGTACTTC.

Only a few counts were recorded for this clonotype. The chain recombines TRBV5-1 with TRBJ1-1; no clear D. The CDR3 spans 17 residues. The V end lost 0 bases, the J end lost 1 base, and 16 bases lay between the germline ends. Germline CDR1 and CDR2: SGHRS and YFSETQ. Written as DNA, the CDR3 is TGCGCCAGCAGCTTGGCCGGGAGTTGGAGGAGGAACACTGAAGCTTTCTTT. This translates into CASSLAGSWRRNTEAFF.

This clonotype has a count of ten or more. This chain uses TRBV7-2 with TRBJ2-1; D gene ambiguous. CDR3 length: 13 amino acids. CDR1 and CDR2 (germline): SGHTA, FQGNSA. Trimming cost V 5 bases and J 10 bases, with 15 bases left between them. CDR3 in amino acids: CASSHSWPVEQFF. As DNA, the CDR3 is TGTGCCAGCAGCCATTCTTGGCCAGTGGAGCAGTTCTTC.

V is TRBV5-8 and J is TRBJ1-4; D gene ambiguous. Germline loops: CDR1 SGHTS, CDR2 YDEGEE. Between the trimmed V and J ends, which lost 3 bases and 0 bases, there was a span of 21 bases. The CDR3 length is 19 residues. CDR3 amino acids: CASSSDLMREAATNEKLFF. The CDR3 DNA follows: TGTGCCAGCAGCTCCGACCTGATGAGGGAGGCGGCAACTAATGAAAAACTGTTTTTT. Supplemented by reference TRBV5-8 and TRBJ1-4, the full variable domain reads EAGVTQSPTHLIKTRGQQATLRCSPISGHTSVYWYQQALGLGLQFLLWYDEGEERNRGNFPPRFSGRQFPNYSSELNVNALELEDSALYLCASSSDLMREAATNEKLFFGSGTQLSVL.

The sample holds a few counts of this clonotype. The rearrangement uses TRBV7-2 and TRBJ1-1, with unresolved D. CDR3 size: 14 residues. Germline CDR1 and CDR2: SGHTA and FQGNSA. Trimming removed 1 base from V and 1 base from J, with 7 bases in between. CDR3 loop: CASSLGGKNTEAFF. The CDR3 region has the DNA TGTGCCAGCAGCTTAGGCGGGAAGAACACTGAAGCTTTCTTT.

The chain joins TRBV2 to TRBJ2-2; D gene uncertain. The CDR3 sequence is 14 residues long. Germline lookup yields CDR1 SNHLY and CDR2 FYNNEI. V was pared by 4 bases and J by 1 base, with 7 bases between. CDR3 bases: TGTGCCAGCAGTGTTTCGGTGAACACCGGGGAGCTGTTTTTT. This gives the protein CASSVSVNTGELFF. The full variable domain, in which reference TRBV2 and TRBJ2-2 provide the parts outside the CDR3, is EPEVTQTPSHQVTQMGQEVILRCVPISNHLYFYWYRQILGQKVEFLVSFYNNEISEKSEIFDDQFSVERPDGSNFTLKIRSTKLEDSAMYFCASSVSVNTGELFFGEGSRLTVL.

The sample holds a few counts of this clonotype. The CDR3 sequence is CASSLEGLSGTEAFF. In DNA, the CDR3 is TGCGCCAGCAGCTTGGAAGGCCTTTCGGGGACTGAAGCTTTCTTT. The chain uses TRBV5-1 and TRBJ1-1; D gene uncertain. V lost 0 bases, J lost 5 bases, and 14 bases lay in between. Germline V CDR1 and CDR2: SGHRS, YFSETQ. The CDR3 is 15 residues long.

This clonotype was seen many times. J is TRBJ2-7 and V is TRBV7-3, with a weak D call TRBD2 (7 bases). The CDR3 covers 15 residues. With 1 base removed from V and 0 bases from J, the gap between germline ends came to 10 bases. Germline loops: CDR1 SGHTA, CDR2 FQGTGA. Written as DNA, the CDR3 is TGTGCCAGCAGCTTAAGCGGGGGCCTCTCCTACGAGCAGTACTTC. This sequence encodes CASSLSGGLSYEQYF.

This chain connects TRBV12-3 or TRBV12-4 to TRBJ2-6, with 12 bases that match TRBD2. Trimming removed 6 bases from V and 2 bases from J; junction bases left unmatched: 5. This CDR3 comprises 17 residues. The CDR3, as DNA: TGTGCCAGCAGACAGCTAGCGGGGGGGGCTGGGGCCAACGTCCTGACTTTC. The encoded protein is CASRQLAGGAGANVLTF.

This clonotype came up a few times. A read error may account for a junction end that differs from germline. The chain carries TRBV7-2 and TRBJ2-5; 10 bases match TRBD2. The CDR3 extends over 16 amino acids. Germline lookup yields CDR1 SGHTA and CDR2 FQGNSA. The CDR3 DNA reads TGTGTCAGCAGCTTCGGAGCGGGGGGGCCTGGAGAGACCCAGTACTTC. Its translation is CVSSFGAGGPGETQYF.

In its sample, this clonotype was seen many times. The gene calls are TRBV7-8 and TRBJ2-3, with no clear D. There are 12 residues in the CDR3. Germline CDR1 and CDR2: SGHVS and FQNEAQ. V gave up 5 bases and J gave up 4 bases, with 7 bases separating them. CDR3 bases: TGTGCCAGCAGCCAAACGTCAGATACGCAGTATTTT. Protein: CASSQTSDTQYF.